This entry concerns a single T cell receptor (beta chain). No antigen is known for it. V shed 1 base and J shed 7 bases, with 18 bases lying between them. The CDR3 totals 16 residues. Per germline, CDR1 SGHRS and CDR2 YFSETQ. This entry is derived from a study of CD4 T cells in relation to SARS-CoV-2 and coronaviruses. Study information: Controls used an HIV-1 Nef peptide pool or no peptide. Crossreactive spike epitopes shared across donors were mapped to their HLA restriction. Findings and limits, study-wide: This crossreactivity analysis covered spike protein alone, no other viral proteins.

Generated by immunoSEQ multiplex PCR, the TCRdb table keeps only in-frame clones and is missing some. Seen here are tens of thousands of clones, around 78% observed once, and the top ten hold roughly 20%. Unexposed donor CD4+ T cells date from about 2011-2018, before the COVID-19 pandemic. The cells were cultured for under twelve days before CD4+ T cells were isolated. Unexposed-donor CD4+ T cells were probed with SARS-CoV-2 S/N and four cold-coronavirus spikes, cells permitting. This receptor was taken from a human donor in good health. The sequencing input was CD4+ T cells from PBMCs, cultured in vitro. The chain is built from TRBV5-1 and TRBJ2-1, with D possibly being TRBD1 or TRBD2 (6 bases each). The CDR3 here is CASSLSPGARSNEQFF. The CDR3 nucleotides are TGCGCCAGCAGCTTGTCCCCGGGGGCCAGATCTAATGAGCAGTTCTTC.